This T cell receptor (beta chain) appears in the sequencing data of a study of OX40 agonist ivuxolimab in advanced cancers. Overall study: The study enrolled dose-escalation patients with hepatocellular carcinoma, melanoma, renal cell or head and neck cancer.

In regard to this clone: The antigen remains undetermined.

The method was immunoSEQ multiplex PCR; TCRdb's version includes in-frame clones alone and lacks a portion of them. This table holds about 21,000 clones, 80% to 90% found once. Patients were ineligible given autoimmune disease history or systemic immunosuppression. The study's findings and limits: Among expanded peripheral T cells, antigen specificity went undetermined. Within 6 weeks, CD4+ and CD8+ blood T cells expanded clonally at 0.1 to 3.0 mg/kg.

The material sequenced was CD4+ or CD8+ T cells sorted from blood, taken in a trial of the OX40 agonist ivuxolimab. The clonotype originates from an adult with an advanced solid tumor such as melanoma, head and neck, liver or kidney cancer.

The CDR3 DNA sequence: TGTGCCAGCAGTCCCCATACACCGGGACAGGGTACAGATACGCAGTATTTT. The encoded protein is CASSPHTPGQGTDTQYF. V gene TRBV28 combines with J gene TRBJ2-3, with 9 bases that match TRBD1. CDR1 MDHEN and CDR2 SYDVKM come from the germline V gene. V gave up 5 bases and J gave up 3 bases; unmatched junction bases: 12. The CDR3 runs 17 residues.